This entry describes one T cell receptor (beta chain). Its target is unknown. TCRdb keeps only in-frame clones here, not all; method: immunoSEQ multiplex PCR. The sample lists 30,000 to 35,000 clones, roughly nine tenths occurring once. The sample originates from a study of OX40 agonist ivuxolimab in advanced cancers. The study, taken as a whole, reports: Compared with CD4+, CD8+ T cells on average had more expanded clones.

The CDR3 runs to 13 residues. Trimming took 2 bases from V and 0 from J, leaving 4 bases between them. Per the germline V gene, CDR1 is MNHEY and CDR2 is SVGAGI. The sample here was CD4+ or CD8+ T cells sorted from blood, taken in a trial of the OX40 agonist ivuxolimab. This TCR came from an adult with an advanced solid tumor such as melanoma, head and neck, liver or kidney cancer. This chain uses TRBV6-5 with TRBJ1-1; D ambiguous. The CDR3 DNA sequence: TGTGCCAGCAGTTACACCGTGAACACTGAAGCTTTCTTT. As protein: CASSYTVNTEAFF.